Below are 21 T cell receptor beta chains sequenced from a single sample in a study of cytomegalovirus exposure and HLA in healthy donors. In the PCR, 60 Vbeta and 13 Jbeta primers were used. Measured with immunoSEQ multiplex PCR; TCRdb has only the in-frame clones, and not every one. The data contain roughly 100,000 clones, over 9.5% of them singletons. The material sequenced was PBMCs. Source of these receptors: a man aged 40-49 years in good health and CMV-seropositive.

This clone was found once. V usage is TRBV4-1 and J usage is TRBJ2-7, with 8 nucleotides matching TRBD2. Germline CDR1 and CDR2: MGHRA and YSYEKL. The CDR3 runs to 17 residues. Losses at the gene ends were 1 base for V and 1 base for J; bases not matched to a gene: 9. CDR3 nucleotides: TGCGCCAGCAGCCAAGGCGTTCTAGCGGGCCGGTCCTACGAGCAGTACTTC. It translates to CASSQGVLAGRSYEQYF.

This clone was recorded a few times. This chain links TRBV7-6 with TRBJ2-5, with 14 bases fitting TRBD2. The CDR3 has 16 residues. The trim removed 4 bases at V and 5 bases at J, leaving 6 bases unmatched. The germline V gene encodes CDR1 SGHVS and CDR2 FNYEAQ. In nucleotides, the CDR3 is TGTGCCAGCAGCTCGGGGACTAGCGGGAGAGGGGAGACCCAGTACTTC. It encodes CASSSGTSGRGETQYF.

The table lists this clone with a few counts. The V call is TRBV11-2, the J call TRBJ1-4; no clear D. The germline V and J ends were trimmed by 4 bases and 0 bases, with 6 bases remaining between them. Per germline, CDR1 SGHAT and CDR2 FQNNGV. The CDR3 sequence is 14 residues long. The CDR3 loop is CASSYSTTNEKLFF. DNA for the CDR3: TGTGCCAGCAGCTACAGCACAACTAATGAAAAACTGTTTTTT.

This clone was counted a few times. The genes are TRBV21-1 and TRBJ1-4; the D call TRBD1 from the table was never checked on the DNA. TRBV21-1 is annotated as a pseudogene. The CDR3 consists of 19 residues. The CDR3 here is CASSKEKDRRIATNEKLFF. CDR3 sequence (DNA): TGTGCCAGCAGCAAAGAGAAGGACAGACGAATCGCAACTAATGAAAAACTGTTTTTT.

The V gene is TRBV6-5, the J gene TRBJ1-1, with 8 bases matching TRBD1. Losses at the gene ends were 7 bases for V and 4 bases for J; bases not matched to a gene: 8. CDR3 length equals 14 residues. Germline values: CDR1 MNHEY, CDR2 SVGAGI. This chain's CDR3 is CASTYGQGVTEAFF. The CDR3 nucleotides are TGTGCCAGCACCTACGGACAGGGTGTCACTGAAGCTTTCTTT.

CDR3 amino acids: CASSPGQGRYNEQFF. DNA of the CDR3: TGTGCCAGCAGTCCCGGACAGGGGCGTTACAATGAGCAGTTCTTC. The chain joins TRBV6-5 to TRBJ2-1; 9 bases line up with TRBD1. The CDR3 covers 15 residues. V dropped 5 bases and J dropped 4; count of bases not matched to a gene: 6. Germline V CDR1 and CDR2: MNHEY, SVGAGI.

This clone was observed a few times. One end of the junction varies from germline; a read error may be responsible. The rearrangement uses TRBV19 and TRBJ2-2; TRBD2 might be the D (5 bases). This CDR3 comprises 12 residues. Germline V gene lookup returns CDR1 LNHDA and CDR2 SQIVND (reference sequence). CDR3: CASSTLYREMFF. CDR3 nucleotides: TGTGCCAGTAGTACCCTTTATAGGGAGATGTTTTTT.

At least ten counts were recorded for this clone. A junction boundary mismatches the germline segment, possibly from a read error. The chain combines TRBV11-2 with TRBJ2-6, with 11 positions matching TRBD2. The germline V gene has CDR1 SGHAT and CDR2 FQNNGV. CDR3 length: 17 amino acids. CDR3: CASRLAGGPAGANVLTF. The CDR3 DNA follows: TGTGCCAGCAGATTAGCGGGAGGGCCGGCTGGGGCCAACGTCCTGACTTTC.

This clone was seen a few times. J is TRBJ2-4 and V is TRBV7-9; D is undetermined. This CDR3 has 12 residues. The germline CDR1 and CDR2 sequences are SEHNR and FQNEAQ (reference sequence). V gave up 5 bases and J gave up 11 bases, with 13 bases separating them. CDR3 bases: TGTGCCAGCAGCCCCTATGGTGGAGTTCAGTACTTC. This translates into CASSPYGGVQYF.

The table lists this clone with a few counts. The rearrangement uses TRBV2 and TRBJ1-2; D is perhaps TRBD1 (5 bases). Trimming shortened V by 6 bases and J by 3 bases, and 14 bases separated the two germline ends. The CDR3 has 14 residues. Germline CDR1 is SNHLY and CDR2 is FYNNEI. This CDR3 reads CASSADGGYYGYTF. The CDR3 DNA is TGTGCCAGCAGCGCGGACGGGGGGTACTATGGCTACACCTTC.

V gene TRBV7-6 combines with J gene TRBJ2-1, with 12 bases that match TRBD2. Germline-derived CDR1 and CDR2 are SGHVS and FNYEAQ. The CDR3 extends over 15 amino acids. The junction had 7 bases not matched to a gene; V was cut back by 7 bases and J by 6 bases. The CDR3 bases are TGTGCCAGCACCCCGGCTAGCGGGAGGGCCAATGAGCAGTTCTTC. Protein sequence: CASTPASGRANEQFF.

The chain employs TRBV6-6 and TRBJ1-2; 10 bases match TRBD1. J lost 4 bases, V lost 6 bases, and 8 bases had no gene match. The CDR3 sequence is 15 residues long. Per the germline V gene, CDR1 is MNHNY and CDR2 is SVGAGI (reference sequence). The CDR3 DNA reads TGTGCCAGCAGCCGACAGGGGGCGAGTTTCTATGGCTACACCTTC. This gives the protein CASSRQGASFYGYTF.

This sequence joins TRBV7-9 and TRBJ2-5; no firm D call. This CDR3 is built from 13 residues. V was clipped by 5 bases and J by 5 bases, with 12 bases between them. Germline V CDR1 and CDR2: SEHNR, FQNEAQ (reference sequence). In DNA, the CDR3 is TGTGCCAGCAGCCAAGAGGCTGGTGAGACCCAGTACTTC. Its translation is CASSQEAGETQYF.

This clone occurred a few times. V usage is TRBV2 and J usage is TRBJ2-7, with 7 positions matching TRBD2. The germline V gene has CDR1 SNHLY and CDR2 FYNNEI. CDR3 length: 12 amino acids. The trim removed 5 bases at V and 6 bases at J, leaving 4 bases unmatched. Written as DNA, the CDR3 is TGTGCCAGCAGTTGGACTAGTAGCGAGCAGTACTTC. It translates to CASSWTSSEQYF. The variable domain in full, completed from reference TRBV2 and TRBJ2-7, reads EPEVTQTPSHQVTQMGQEVILRCVPISNHLYFYWYRQILGQKVEFLVSFYNNEISEKSEIFDDQFSVERPDGSNFTLKIRSTKLEDSAMYFCASSWTSSEQYFGPGTRLTVT.

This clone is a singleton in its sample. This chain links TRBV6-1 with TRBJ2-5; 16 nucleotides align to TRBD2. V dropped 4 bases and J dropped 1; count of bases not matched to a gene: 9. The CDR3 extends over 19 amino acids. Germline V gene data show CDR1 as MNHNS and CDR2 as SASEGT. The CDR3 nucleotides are TGTGCCAGCAGTGGGATCGGGACTAGCGGGAGGGGGGGCCAAGAGACCCAGTACTTC. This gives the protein CASSGIGTSGRGGQETQYF.

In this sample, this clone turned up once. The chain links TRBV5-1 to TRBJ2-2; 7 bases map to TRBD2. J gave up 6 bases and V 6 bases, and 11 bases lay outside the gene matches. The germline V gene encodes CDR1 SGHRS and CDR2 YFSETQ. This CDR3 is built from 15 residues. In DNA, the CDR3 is TGCGCCAGCATGAAGGCGGGAGATGGGTCCGGGGAGCTGTTTTTT. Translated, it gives CASMKAGDGSGELFF.

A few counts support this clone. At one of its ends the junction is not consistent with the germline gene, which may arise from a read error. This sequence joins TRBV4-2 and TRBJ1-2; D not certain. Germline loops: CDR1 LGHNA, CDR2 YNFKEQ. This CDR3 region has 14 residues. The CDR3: CTSSQELANYGYTF. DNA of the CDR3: TGTACCAGCAGCCAAGAACTAGCTAACTATGGCTACACCTTC.

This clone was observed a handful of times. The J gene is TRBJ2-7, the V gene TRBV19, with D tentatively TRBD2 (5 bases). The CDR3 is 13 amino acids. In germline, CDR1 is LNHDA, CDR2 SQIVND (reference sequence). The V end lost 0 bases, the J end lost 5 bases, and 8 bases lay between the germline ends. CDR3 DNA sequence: TGTGCCAGTAGTATAGACCTAGCCAACGAGCAGTACTTC. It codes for CASSIDLANEQYF.

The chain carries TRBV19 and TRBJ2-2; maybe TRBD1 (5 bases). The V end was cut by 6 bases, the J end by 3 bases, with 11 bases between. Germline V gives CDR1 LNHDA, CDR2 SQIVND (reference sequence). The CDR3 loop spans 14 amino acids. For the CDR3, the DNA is TGTGCCAGTAGCACGATGACAGACACCGGGGAGCTGTTTTTT. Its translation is CASSTMTDTGELFF. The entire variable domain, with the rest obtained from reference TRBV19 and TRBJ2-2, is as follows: DGGITQSPKYLFRKEGQNVTLSCEQNLNHDAMYWYRQDPGQGLRLIYYSQIVNDFQKGDIAEGYSVSREKKESFPLTVTSAQKNPTAFYLCASSTMTDTGELFFGEGSRLTVL.

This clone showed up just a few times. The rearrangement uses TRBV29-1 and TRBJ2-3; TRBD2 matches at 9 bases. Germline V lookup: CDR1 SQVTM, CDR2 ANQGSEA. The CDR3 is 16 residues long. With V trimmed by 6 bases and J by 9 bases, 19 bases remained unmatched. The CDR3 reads CSVSPPAHLTSGTQYF. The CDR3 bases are TGCAGCGTGTCCCCACCCGCCCATTTAACTAGCGGGACGCAGTATTTT.

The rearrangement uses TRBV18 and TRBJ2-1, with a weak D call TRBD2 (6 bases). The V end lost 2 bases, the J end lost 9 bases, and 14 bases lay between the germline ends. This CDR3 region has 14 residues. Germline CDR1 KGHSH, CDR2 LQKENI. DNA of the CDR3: TGTGCCAGCTCACCAAGGACGGGAGTTGCTGAGCAGTTCTTC. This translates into CASSPRTGVAEQFF.